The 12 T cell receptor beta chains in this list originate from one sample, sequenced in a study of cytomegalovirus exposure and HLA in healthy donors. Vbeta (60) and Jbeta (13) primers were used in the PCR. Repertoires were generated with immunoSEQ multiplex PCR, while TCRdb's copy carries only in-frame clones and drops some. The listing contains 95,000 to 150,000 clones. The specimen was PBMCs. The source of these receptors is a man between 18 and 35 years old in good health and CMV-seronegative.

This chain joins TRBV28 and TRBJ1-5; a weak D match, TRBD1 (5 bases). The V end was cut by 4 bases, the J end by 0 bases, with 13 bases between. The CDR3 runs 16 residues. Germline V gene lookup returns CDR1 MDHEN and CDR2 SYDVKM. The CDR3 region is CASSWGRVGSNQPQHF. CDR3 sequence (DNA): TGTGCCAGCAGTTGGGGGAGGGTGGGTAGCAATCAGCCCCAGCATTTT.

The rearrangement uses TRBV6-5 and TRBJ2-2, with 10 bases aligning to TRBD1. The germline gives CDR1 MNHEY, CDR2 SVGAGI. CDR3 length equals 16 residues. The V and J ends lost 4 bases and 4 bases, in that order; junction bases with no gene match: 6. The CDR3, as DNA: TGTGCCAGCAGTTTCCCGACAGGGGGCCGCACCGGGGAGCTGTTTTTT. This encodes CASSFPTGGRTGELFF.

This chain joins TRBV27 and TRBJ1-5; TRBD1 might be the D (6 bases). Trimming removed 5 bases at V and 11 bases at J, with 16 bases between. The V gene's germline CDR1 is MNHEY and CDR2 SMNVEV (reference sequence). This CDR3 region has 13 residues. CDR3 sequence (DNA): TGTGCCAGCAGTCCTACAGGGTTGGGGGCCCAGCATTTT. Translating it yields CASSPTGLGAQHF.

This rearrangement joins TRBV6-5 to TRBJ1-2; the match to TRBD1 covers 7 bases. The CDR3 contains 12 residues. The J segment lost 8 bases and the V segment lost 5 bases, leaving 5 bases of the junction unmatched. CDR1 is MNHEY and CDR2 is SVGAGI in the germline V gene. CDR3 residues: CASSGRGSGYTF. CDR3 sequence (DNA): TGTGCCAGCAGTGGCAGGGGGTCGGGCTACACCTTC.

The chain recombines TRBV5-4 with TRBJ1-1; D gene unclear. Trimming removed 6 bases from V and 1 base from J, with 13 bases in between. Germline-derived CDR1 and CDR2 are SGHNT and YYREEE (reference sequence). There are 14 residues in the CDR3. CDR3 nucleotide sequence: TGTGCCAGCACCCTGGGAGGCGGGAACACTGAAGCTTTCTTT. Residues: CASTLGGGNTEAFF.

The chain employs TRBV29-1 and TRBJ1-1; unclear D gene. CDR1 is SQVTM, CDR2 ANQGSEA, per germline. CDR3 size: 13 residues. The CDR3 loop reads CSPYNDRNTEAFF. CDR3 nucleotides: TGCAGTCCCTATAACGATCGGAACACTGAAGCTTTCTTT. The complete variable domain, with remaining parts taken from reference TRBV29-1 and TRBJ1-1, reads SAVISQKPSRDICQRGTSLTIQCQVDSQVTMMFWYRQQPGQSLTLIATANQGSEATYESGFVIDKFPISRPNLTFSTLTVSNMSPEDSSIYLCSPYNDRNTEAFFGQGTRLTVV.

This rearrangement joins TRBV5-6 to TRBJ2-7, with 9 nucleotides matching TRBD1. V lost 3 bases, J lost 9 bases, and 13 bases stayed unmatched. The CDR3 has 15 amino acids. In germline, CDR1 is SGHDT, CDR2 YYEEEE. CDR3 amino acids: CASSSLGTGSLGQYF. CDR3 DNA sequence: TGTGCCAGCAGCTCGCTGGGGACAGGGTCTTTGGGGCAGTACTTC.

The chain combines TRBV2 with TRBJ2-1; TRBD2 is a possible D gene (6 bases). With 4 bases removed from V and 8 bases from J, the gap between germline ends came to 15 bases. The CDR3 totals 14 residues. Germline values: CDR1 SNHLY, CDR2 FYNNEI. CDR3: CASSGTSLRDEQFF. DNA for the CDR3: TGTGCCAGCAGTGGCACTAGCTTGAGGGATGAGCAGTTCTTC.

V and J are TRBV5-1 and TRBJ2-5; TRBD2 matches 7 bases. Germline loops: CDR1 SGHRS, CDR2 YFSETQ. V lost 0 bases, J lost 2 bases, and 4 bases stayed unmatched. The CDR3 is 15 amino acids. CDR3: CASSLAAGPQETQYF. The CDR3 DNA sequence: TGCGCCAGCAGCTTGGCAGCGGGACCACAAGAGACCCAGTACTTC.

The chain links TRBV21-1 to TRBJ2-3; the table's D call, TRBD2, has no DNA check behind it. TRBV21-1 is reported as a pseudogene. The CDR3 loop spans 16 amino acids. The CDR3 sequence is CASEALSGRDTDTQYF. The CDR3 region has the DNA TGTGCCAGCGAGGCTCTGAGCGGGAGAGATACAGATACGCAGTATTTT.

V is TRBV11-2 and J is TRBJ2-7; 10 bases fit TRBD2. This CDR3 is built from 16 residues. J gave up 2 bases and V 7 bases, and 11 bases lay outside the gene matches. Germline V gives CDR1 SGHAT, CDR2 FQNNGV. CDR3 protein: CASTNGRLAGAYEQYF. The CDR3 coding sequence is TGTGCCAGCACCAACGGGCGGCTAGCGGGGGCCTACGAGCAGTACTTC.

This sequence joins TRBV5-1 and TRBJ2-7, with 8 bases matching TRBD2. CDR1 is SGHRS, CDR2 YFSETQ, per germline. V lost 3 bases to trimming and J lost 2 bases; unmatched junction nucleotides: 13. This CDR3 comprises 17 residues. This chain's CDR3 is CASSSGVTSGTTYEQYF. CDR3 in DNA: TGCGCCAGCAGCTCAGGAGTAACTAGCGGAACAACCTACGAGCAGTACTTC.